The sequence of this TCR beta chain was determined in a study of T cell responses to AZD1222 COVID-19 vaccine. In the study overall: Second-dose groups at about 4 or about 12 weeks were pooled. Study-level points and caveats: Nearly half of the spike-specific TCRs reportedly recognize variant regions that carry no mutations.

Data came from immunoSEQ multiplex PCR; TCRdb stores just in-frame clones and leaves some out. The sample has 44,000 or so clones, under 85% seen once. Details on this clone: The target antigen is unknown.

This CDR3 contains 16 residues. Germline-derived CDR1 and CDR2 are SEHNR and FQNEAQ (reference sequence). Trimming cost V 1 base and J 0 bases, with 11 bases left between them. This TCR came from an adult in good health. This specimen consisted of peripheral blood, obtained on day 0 of AZD1222 vaccination. The V gene is TRBV7-9, the J gene TRBJ2-3, with D perhaps TRBD1 (6 bases). The CDR3 DNA follows: TGTGCCAGCAGCTTAGTTCTGAGGGGGAGCACAGATACGCAGTATTTT. Encoded protein: CASSLVLRGSTDTQYF.